Detailed here is one T cell receptor (beta chain). Its target is not known. The sample belongs to a study of neoadjuvant anti-PD-1 for oral cavity cancer. Overall study: Patients without progression got a fourth dose around day 43.

Assay used: immunoSEQ multiplex PCR; TCRdb lists only in-frame clones, some missing. The sample carries 73,000 or so clones, 70% to 90% recorded once. Study-level findings and limits: Pretreatment Treg/Th17 ratio correlated inversely with post-treatment tumor clonality. PBMC Gini-index clonality exceeded responders' in non-responders post-nivolumab.

Germline CDR1 is MDHEN and CDR2 is SYDVKM. The CDR3 loop spans 19 amino acids. J gave up 7 bases and V 5 bases, and 21 bases lay outside the gene matches. Time point described: after neoadjuvant nivolumab, at surgical resection. Stage II-IVA oral cavity squamous cell carcinoma was new and untreated by systemic or radiation therapy. This TCR derives from a person aged 35 to 85 with oral cavity squamous cell carcinoma. The chain links TRBV28 to TRBJ2-3; 10 positions agree with TRBD1. Sequenced here: PBMCs, sampled after nivolumab (anti-PD-1) treatment. Here the CDR3 reads CASSTRTGGVPPYLYTQYF. DNA of the CDR3: TGTGCCAGCAGTACGAGGACAGGGGGGGTACCTCCCTATCTTTATACGCAGTATTTT. Drawing the rest from reference TRBV28 and TRBJ2-3, the complete variable domain is DVKVTQSSRYLVKRTGEKVFLECVQDMDHENMFWYRQDPGLGLRLIYFSYDVKMKEKGDIPEGYSVSREKKERFSLILESASTNQTSMYLCASSTRTGGVPPYLYTQYFGPGTRLTVL.